Only a few counts were recorded for the clone carrying this T cell receptor (beta chain). Germline CDR1 and CDR2: SEHNR and FQNEAQ (reference sequence). The CDR3 length is 16 residues. Trimming stripped 1 base from V and 4 bases from J, with 14 bases between. A second PCR of roughly 7 to 11 cycles used a sample-barcoded 5' primer and a J-beta primer mix. Each cDNA molecule carried a tag from a template-switch adaptor that contained 12 random nucleotides. Via MiXCR, TCRdb re-called the 5' RACE reads, giving one row per CDR3 protein. The profile shows about 1.5 million distinct CDR3 sequences, about 45% of them singletons. This record belongs to a study of blood T cells in healthy people across ages. Total RNA was isolated from each sample in quantities of at least 6 micrograms.

The clonotype was recovered from a woman younger than 35 in good health. The gene calls are TRBV7-9 and TRBJ2-1; no clear D. Sequencing was performed on blood. CDR3 sequence: CASSLGVGPAYNEQFF. In DNA form, the CDR3 reads TGTGCCAGCAGCTTAGGCGTAGGCCCGGCTTACAATGAGCAGTTCTTC. Full variable domain (remainder filled in from reference TRBV7-9 and TRBJ2-1): DTGVSQNPRHKITKRGQNVTFRCDPISEHNRLYWYRQTLGQGPEFLTYFQNEAQLEKSRLLSDRFSAERPKGSFSTLEIQRTEQGDSAMYLCASSLGVGPAYNEQFFGPGTRLTVL.